A single sample is the source of the 28 T cell receptor beta chains below, sequenced in a study of blood T cell repertoires in COVID-19. Produced via immunoSEQ multiplex PCR; TCRdb's table is partial and in-frame only. In the table there are roughly 250,000 clones, 82% of which are singletons. Specimen: peripheral blood. These receptors were taken from a woman aged 55-69 years with active or convalescent COVID-19.

V usage is TRBV19 and J usage is TRBJ1-5; D perhaps matches TRBD1 (5 bases). The CDR3 loop spans 12 amino acids. The V gene's germline CDR1 is LNHDA and CDR2 SQIVND (reference sequence). Deletions cut 6 bases from V and 6 bases from J, with 9 bases between. CDR3 sequence (DNA): TGTGCCAGTAGGGTGGGGGGTCAGCCCCAGCATTTT. It encodes CASRVGGQPQHF.

This clone was picked up a small number of times. Here the CDR3 DNA reads TGTGCCAGTAGTACGAGCCTAATAGCGGGGGGGTTCGGTGAGCAGTTCTTC. Translating it yields CASSTSLIAGGFGEQFF. This rearrangement joins TRBV19 to TRBJ2-1; 11 bases match TRBD2. This CDR3 contains 17 residues. After removal of 4 bases from V and 9 bases from J, the junction contained 14 bases not matched to a gene. From germline, CDR1 is LNHDA and CDR2 SQIVND (reference sequence).

Details on this clone: The sample contains more than one DNA sequence encoding this CDR3. The V gene is TRBV19, the J gene TRBJ2-7, with D tentatively TRBD1 (6 bases). This CDR3 has 13 amino acids. Germline lookup yields CDR1 LNHDA and CDR2 SQIVND (reference sequence). The V and J ends lost 9 bases and 1 base respectively, with 13 bases between them. The CDR3 protein is CASSRQGSYEQYF. In DNA, the CDR3 is TGTGCCAGCTCCCGGCAGGGGTCCTACGAGCAGTACTTC.

The chain links TRBV2 to TRBJ1-3; D call uncertain. Trimming removed 6 bases from V and 0 bases from J, with 9 bases in between. Per the germline V gene, CDR1 is SNHLY and CDR2 is FYNNEI. The CDR3 has 14 amino acids. The CDR3 DNA follows: TGTGCCAGCAGGGAACTCTTCTCTGGAAACACCATATATTTT. Protein product: CASRELFSGNTIYF.

The rearrangement links TRBV18 to TRBJ1-2, with 8 nucleotides matching TRBD1. Germline lookup yields CDR1 KGHSH and CDR2 LQKENI. CDR3 length equals 15 residues. V lost 2 bases and J lost 6; bases outside the gene matches: 8. CDR3 nucleotide sequence: TGTGCCAGCTCACCAATTCCGGACAGGGACGATGGCTACACCTTC. This translates into CASSPIPDRDDGYTF.

This chain uses TRBV5-5 with TRBJ1-6; TRBD1 might be the D (6 bases). Trimming pared 2 bases from V and 7 bases from J, leaving 19 bases between. Germline-derived CDR1 and CDR2 are SGHKS and YYEKEE (reference sequence). This CDR3 is built from 17 residues. The CDR3 region has the DNA TGTGCCAGCAGCTTTGTGGCAGGGGAGGGGATGAATTCACCCCTCCACTTT. Translation: CASSFVAGEGMNSPLHF.

V usage is TRBV10-1 and J usage is TRBJ2-4, with D tentatively TRBD2 (6 bases). Germline CDR1 is WNHNN and CDR2 is SYGVQD (reference sequence). CDR3 length equals 15 residues. Trimming removed 11 bases from V and 1 base from J, with 18 bases in between. CDR3 bases: TGCGCCGCCCCGGGCACCCGGGGGGCCAAAAACATTCAGTACTTC. This encodes CAAPGTRGAKNIQYF.

Worth noting for this clone: The same CDR3 can be traced to other DNA sequences in this sample. CDR3 loop: CAWRGQGNTEAFF. The CDR3 coding sequence is TGTGCCTGGAGGGGGCAGGGAAACACTGAAGCTTTCTTT. The chain employs TRBV30 and TRBJ1-1, with D maybe TRBD1 (5 bases). V was shortened by 3 bases and J by 2 bases, with 10 bases between the two germline ends. This CDR3 has 13 residues. CDR1 is GTSNPN and CDR2 is SVGIG in the germline V gene (reference sequence). Filled out from reference TRBV30 and TRBJ1-1, the complete variable domain reads SQTIHQWPATLVQPVGSPLSLECTVEGTSNPNLYWYRQAAGRGLQLLFYSVGIGQISSEVPQNLSASRPQDRQFILSSKKLLLSDSGFYLCAWRGQGNTEAFFGQGTRLTVV.

The chain combines TRBV5-4 with TRBJ1-3; D might be TRBD1 (6 bases). Germline V gene sequence: CDR1 SGHNT, CDR2 YYREEE (reference sequence). V dropped 4 bases and J dropped 4 bases, with 12 bases sitting between them. This CDR3 region has 14 residues. CDR3 loop: CASSVQGRGNTIYF. The CDR3 DNA is TGTGCCAGCAGCGTCCAGGGGCGAGGAAACACCATATATTTT.

V is TRBV7-9 and J is TRBJ1-4; 12 bases agree with TRBD1. The CDR3 runs 17 residues. V was clipped by 4 bases and J by 8 bases; unmatched bases: 11. Germline CDR1 and CDR2: SEHNR and FQNEAQ (reference sequence). The DNA for the CDR3 is TGTGCCAGCAGCTCCCGGGACAGGGGGCATGAGGGAGAAAAACTGTTTTTT. It is translated as CASSSRDRGHEGEKLFF.

Comment on this clone: Other DNA sequences in the same sample also yield this CDR3. The V call is TRBV6-5, the J call TRBJ1-2; possibly TRBD1 for D (6 bases). V was pared by 5 bases and J by 1 base, with 8 bases between. Per germline, CDR1 MNHEY and CDR2 SVGAGI. The CDR3 runs to 13 residues. This CDR3 is CASSLDSNYGYTF. The CDR3 DNA reads as TGTGCCAGCAGTCTGGACAGTAACTATGGCTACACCTTC.

The chain couples TRBV2 to TRBJ1-2; 7 bases line up with TRBD1. Germline CDR1 SNHLY, CDR2 FYNNEI. CDR3 length: 15 amino acids. V shed 5 bases and J 5 bases; nucleotides not matched to a gene: 11. CDR3 region: CASSIPTGQLYGYTF. In DNA form, the CDR3 reads TGTGCCAGCAGTATCCCCACGGGACAGCTATATGGCTACACCTTC.

The chain couples TRBV29-1 to TRBJ1-2; TRBD1 might be the D (5 bases). The V gene's germline CDR1 is SQVTM and CDR2 ANQGSEA. This CDR3 has 13 amino acids. The germline V and J ends were trimmed by 3 bases and 3 bases, with 11 bases remaining between them. The CDR3 nucleotides are TGCAGCGTTGATCTCAGGGAGGACTATGGCTACACCTTC. The encoded protein is CSVDLREDYGYTF.

The V call is TRBV2, the J call TRBJ1-4; the D is unclear. This CDR3 spans 14 amino acids. The V gene lost 4 bases and the J gene lost 7 bases, with 13 bases spanning the gap. Germline CDR1 SNHLY, CDR2 FYNNEI. CDR3 residues: CASSAYAEGEKLFF. The CDR3 DNA follows: TGTGCCAGCAGTGCGTACGCGGAAGGTGAAAAACTGTTTTTT.

The chain employs TRBV3-1 (or the pseudogene TRBV3-2) and TRBJ1-2, with TRBD1 matching 10 bases. Germline V lookup: CDR1 LGHDT, CDR2 YNNKEL (reference sequence). The CDR3 has 18 residues. The ends lost 1 base at V and 4 bases at J; junction bases unmatched: 12. The CDR3 coding sequence is TGTGCCAGCAGCCAAGTGAAGCCAGGACAGGGGGAATTCTATGGCTACACCTTC. Protein product: CASSQVKPGQGEFYGYTF.

V and J are TRBV5-1 and TRBJ1-6, with TRBD1 matching over 7 bases. Losses at the gene ends were 2 bases for V and 6 bases for J; bases not matched to a gene: 8. This CDR3 contains 16 residues. Germline lookup yields CDR1 SGHRS and CDR2 YFSETQ. The CDR3 DNA follows: TGCGCCAGCAGCTTATCACCGGGACAGCTTAATTCACCCCTCCACTTT. Residues: CASSLSPGQLNSPLHF.

The genes are TRBV19 and TRBJ2-7, with D tentatively TRBD2 (7 bases). V lost 5 bases to trimming and J lost 3 bases, with 14 bases between them. The germline V gene encodes CDR1 LNHDA and CDR2 SQIVND (reference sequence). The length of the CDR3 is 14 residues. DNA for the CDR3: TGTGCCAGTAGTCAAGGGGGGGCCTTCTACGAGCAGTACTTC. It yields the protein CASSQGGAFYEQYF.

The chain carries TRBV2 and TRBJ1-2; D possibly corresponds to TRBD1 (5 bases). This CDR3 is built from 13 residues. Germline values: CDR1 SNHLY, CDR2 FYNNEI. Trimming took 6 bases from V and 8 from J, leaving 16 bases between them. DNA for the CDR3: TGTGCCAGCAGCCAGGACAACGCAGACGGCTACACCTTC. Encoded protein: CASSQDNADGYTF.

The gene calls are TRBV5-4 and TRBJ1-1; D remains unclear. The V end lost 0 bases, the J end lost 0 bases, and 9 bases lay between the germline ends. CDR1 is SGHNT and CDR2 is YYREEE in the germline V gene (reference sequence). The CDR3 length is 15 residues. The CDR3 here is CASSLGAGMNTEAFF. As DNA, the CDR3 is TGTGCCAGCAGCTTGGGGGCCGGGATGAACACTGAAGCTTTCTTT.

This chain joins TRBV11-2 and TRBJ2-7; no clear D. V gave up 5 bases and J gave up 2 bases, with 7 bases separating them. The V gene's germline CDR1 is SGHAT and CDR2 FQNNGV. The CDR3 length is 12 residues. The CDR3 here is CASSPPTYEQYF. The CDR3 nucleotides read TGTGCCAGCAGCCCCCCTACCTACGAGCAGTACTTC.

The genes are TRBV2 and TRBJ1-5; perhaps TRBD1 as D (5 bases). This CDR3 spans 13 amino acids. V lost 4 bases and J 7 bases, leaving 11 bases between the germline ends. Per germline, CDR1 SNHLY and CDR2 FYNNEI. CDR3: CASSAGEGQPQHF. As DNA, the CDR3 is TGTGCCAGCAGTGCGGGGGAAGGGCAGCCCCAGCATTTT.

V and J are TRBV5-6 and TRBJ1-1; D call uncertain. Germline CDR1 is SGHDT and CDR2 is YYEEEE. The CDR3 has 14 residues. Deletions cut 3 bases from V and 3 bases from J, with 12 bases between. CDR3 coding DNA: TGTGCCAGCAGCTCGATTGGGAGGGACACTGAAGCTTTCTTT. It yields the protein CASSSIGRDTEAFF.

This sequence joins TRBV6-5 and TRBJ1-1; D uncertain. V lost 5 bases and J lost 1, with 8 bases in between. Looked up from germline, CDR1 is MNHEY and CDR2 is SVGAGI. The CDR3 length is 13 residues. In nucleotides, the CDR3 is TGTGCCAGCAGTATGACGGGGAACACTGAAGCTTTCTTT. The encoded protein is CASSMTGNTEAFF.

V and J are TRBV5-1 and TRBJ2-5, with D perhaps matching TRBD2 (5 bases). Trimming took off 5 bases at V and 2 bases at J, with 28 bases between the two ends. Germline assignment: CDR1 SGHRS and CDR2 YFSETQ. CDR3 size: 19 residues. CDR3 protein: CASRASSFGSPSGQETQYF. The CDR3 nucleotides read TGCGCCAGCAGAGCCAGCAGCTTTGGTAGTCCCTCGGGGCAAGAGACCCAGTACTTC. The full variable domain, rest sourced from reference TRBV5-1 and TRBJ2-5, is KAGVTQTPRYLIKTRGQQVTLSCSPISGHRSVSWYQQTPGQGLQFLFEYFSETQRNKGNFPGRFSGRQFSNSRSEMNVSTLELGDSALYLCASRASSFGSPSGQETQYFGPGTRLLVL.

The count of this clone is one. J is TRBJ2-5 and V is TRBV3-1 (or the pseudogene TRBV3-2); 7 bases match TRBD1. The CDR3 runs to 13 residues. Germline CDR1 is LGHDT and CDR2 is YNNKEL (reference sequence). V shed 1 base and J 11 bases; nucleotides not matched to a gene: 7. CDR3 nucleotides: TGTGCCAGCAGCCAAGCAAGGGGGCAAGAGCAGTACTTC. Its translation is CASSQARGQEQYF.

The rearrangement links TRBV9 to TRBJ1-3, with 7 bases identical to TRBD1. Looked up from germline, CDR1 is SGDLS and CDR2 is YYNGEE. Trimming took 0 bases from V and 2 from J; bases not matched to a gene: 5. The CDR3 length is 16 residues. The CDR3 nucleotides read TGTGCCAGCAGCGTAGGAAGGGGGCGACCTGGAAACACCATATATTTT. Translated, it gives CASSVGRGRPGNTIYF. Looking up the rest from reference TRBV9 and TRBJ1-3 gives the full variable domain: DSGVTQTPKHLITATGQRVTLRCSPRSGDLSVYWYQQSLDQGLQFLIQYYNGEERAKGNILERFSAQQFPDLHSELNLSSLELGDSALYFCASSVGRGRPGNTIYFGEGSWLTVV.

This chain connects TRBV5-1 to TRBJ1-4, with D maybe TRBD1 (6 bases). This CDR3 comprises 14 residues. Looked up from germline, CDR1 is SGHRS and CDR2 is YFSETQ. V shed 4 bases and J shed 5 bases, with 12 bases lying between them. CDR3: CASSPDRNNEKLFF. CDR3 bases: TGCGCCAGCAGCCCGGACAGAAACAATGAAAAACTGTTTTTT.

The chain uses TRBV3-1 (or the pseudogene TRBV3-2) and TRBJ2-5, with 13 nucleotides matching TRBD2. Germline-derived CDR1 and CDR2 are LGHDT and YNNKEL (reference sequence). V shed 6 bases and J 5 bases; nucleotides not matched to a gene: 9. This CDR3 comprises 16 residues. The CDR3 DNA reads as TGTGCCAGCAGACATCGAACTAGCGGGGGGGCGGAGACCCAGTACTTC. Its translation is CASRHRTSGGAETQYF.